A selection of T cell receptor beta chains follows, all from one sample in a study of blood T cell repertoires in COVID-19. Sequencing was performed with immunoSEQ multiplex PCR; in TCRdb, only in-frame clones are kept and a portion is missing. The sample contains 150,000 to 200,000 clones, 82% of which appear only once. The source material was peripheral blood. The receptors come from a woman aged 25-40 years with acute or convalescent COVID-19. CDR3s include the opening cysteine and the closing phenylalanine or tryptophan. The D gene is left open where the match is weak. Part of the rows lack a size; the others show once, few, many or a class for expanded clones.

D: TRBD1
size: -
V: TRBV11-2
J: TRBJ1-2
DNA: TGTGCCAGCAGCTCCCTAACCGCGACAGGGGGCGGTGGCTACACCTTC
CDR3: CASSSLTATGGGGYTF

D: -
size: -
V: TRBV24-1
J: TRBJ2-2
DNA: TGTGCCACCAGTGATTATTTGGGGACTGGCGCTGCGAACACCGGGGAGCTGTTTTTT
CDR3: CATSDYLGTGAANTGELFF

D: -
size: -
V: TRBV5-6
J: TRBJ1-1
DNA: TGTGCCAGCAGCCCGCGCGGGGACGGGACTGAAGCTTTCTTT
CDR3: CASSPRGDGTEAFF

D: TRBD1
size: -
V: TRBV28
J: TRBJ1-2
DNA: TGTGCCAGCAGCTGGGGACAGGGGATTTATGGCTACACCTTC
CDR3: CASSWGQGIYGYTF

D: -
size: -
V: TRBV10-3
J: TRBJ1-5
DNA: TGTGCCATCAGTGAGTCGCAACAGAGCAATCAGCCCCAGCATTTT
CDR3: CAISESQQSNQPQHF

D: TRBD1
size: -
V: TRBV10-3
J: TRBJ1-2
DNA: TGTGCCATCAGTGAGTGGACAGGGACTAACTATGGCTACACCTTC
CDR3: CAISEWTGTNYGYTF

D: -
size: -
V: TRBV27
J: TRBJ1-2
DNA: TGTGCCAGCAGCCCCTTTGTTCAGGGGCTGAACTATGGCTACACCTTC
CDR3: CASSPFVQGLNYGYTF

D: -
size: once
V: TRBV5-8
J: TRBJ2-3
DNA: TGTGCCAGCAGCCCCCGACAGGCACTGACAGATACGCAGTATTTT
CDR3: CASSPRQALTDTQYF

D: -
size: -
V: TRBV4-2
J: TRBJ2-2
DNA: TGTGCCAGCAGCCAAGGGCGGTACACCGGGGAGCTGTTTTTT
CDR3: CASSQGRYTGELFF

D: -
size: -
V: TRBV7-9
J: TRBJ1-2
DNA: TGTGCCAGCACACCCGGGACACCCTATGGCTACACCTTC
CDR3: CASTPGTPYGYTF

D: -
size: -
V: TRBV5-4
J: TRBJ2-7
DNA: TGTGCCAGCATGGGAGAATCGACTTACGAGCAGTACTTC
CDR3: CASMGESTYEQYF

D: -
size: once
V: TRBV28
J: TRBJ2-7
DNA: TGTGCCAGCAGTTTATCAGGCAGACCCTACGAGCAGTACTTC
CDR3: CASSLSGRPYEQYF

D: -
size: -
V: TRBV30
J: TRBJ1-2
DNA: TGTGCCTGGAAGGGTGAGGGTACCTATGGCTACACCTTC
CDR3: CAWKGEGTYGYTF